This is a list of T cell receptor beta chains from one sample in a study of cytomegalovirus exposure and HLA in healthy donors. Profiling relied on immunoSEQ multiplex PCR, and the TCRdb table lists in-frame clones only, not all of them. Reported are approximately 210,000 clones; the ten largest clones contain about 1%. The sequenced material came from PBMCs. The receptors originated from a woman aged 25 to 39 in good health and CMV-seropositive. Both conserved end residues are part of each CDR3. D genes are given only for firm matches.

j_call | v_call | d_call | cdr3_nt | cdr3_aa
TRBJ1-2 | TRBV5-6 | TRBD1 | TGTGCCAGCAGCTGGGACAGGGGAACCTATGGCTACACCTTC | CASSWDRGTYGYTF
TRBJ1-4 | TRBV30 | - | TGTGCCTGGTGCGAGGGTGCGGTGTCTGAAAAACTGTTTTTT | CAWCEGAVSEKLFF
TRBJ2-5 | TRBV15 | TRBD2 | TGTGCCACCAGTAGGGGGACTAGCGCATTCCAAGAGACCCAGTACTTC | CATSRGTSAFQETQYF
TRBJ2-1 | TRBV5-1 | TRBD1 | TGCGCCAGCAGCAAGGGACAGGGCAATGAGCAGTTCTTC | CASSKGQGNEQFF
TRBJ1-5 | TRBV27 | - | TGTGCCAGCAGCCCAAACGGAGATAGCAATCAGCCCCAGCATTTT | CASSPNGDSNQPQHF
TRBJ1-1 | TRBV7-8 | - | TGTGCCAGCAGTCCCAGCCGGGTCTCGTACGCTGAAGCTTTCTTT | CASSPSRVSYAEAFF
TRBJ2-4 | TRBV18 | - | TGTGCCAGCTCACCACCGGGGGCTCTAGCCAAAAACATTCAGTACTTC | CASSPPGALAKNIQYF
TRBJ2-3 | TRBV30 | - | TGTGCCTGGAGAATACCCCGTATCGGTCACTACACAGATACGCAGTATTTT | CAWRIPRIGHYTDTQYF
TRBJ2-1 | TRBV15 | TRBD2 | TGTGCCACCAGCAGACCGGGACTAGAAGACAATGAGCAGTTCTTC | CATSRPGLEDNEQFF
TRBJ2-1 | TRBV5-1 | TRBD2 | TGCGCCAGCAGCTTCGGACTAGCGGGAGGCAATGAGCAGTTCTTC | CASSFGLAGGNEQFF
TRBJ2-5 | TRBV5-1 | - | TGCGCCAGCAGTATGGACATACAAGAGACCCAGTACTTC | CASSMDIQETQYF
TRBJ1-1 | TRBV29-1 | - | TGCAGCGTAGAAACAGGGATGGGCACTGAAGCTTTCTTT | CSVETGMGTEAFF
TRBJ1-4 | TRBV15 | - | TGTGCCACCAGCAGAGGATCAGTTACAACTAATGAAAAACTGTTTTTT | CATSRGSVTTNEKLFF
TRBJ1-1 | TRBV10-3 | - | TGTGCCATCAGTGAGTCGACAGCTGTGAACACTGAAGCTTTCTTT | CAISESTAVNTEAFF
TRBJ1-2 | TRBV5-4 | TRBD1 | TGTGCCAGCAGCGATGAAAGACAGGGCTTGTATGGCTACACCTTC | CASSDERQGLYGYTF
TRBJ2-3 | TRBV5-6 | TRBD2 | TGTGCCAGCAGCTTGCGGACTAGCGGGAGGGCAGATACGCAGTATTTT | CASSLRTSGRADTQYF
TRBJ1-3 | TRBV7-9 | TRBD1 | TGTGCCAGCAGCTCACCGGGACAGTACTCTGGAAACACCATATATTTT | CASSSPGQYSGNTIYF
TRBJ1-2 | TRBV2 | - | TGTGCCAGTCAAACATTGTTTAATGGCTACACCTTC | CASQTLFNGYTF
TRBJ2-7 | TRBV5-1 | TRBD2 | TGCGCCAGCAGTACCTTAGCGGGAGTAGATTCCTACGAGCAGTACTTC | CASSTLAGVDSYEQYF
TRBJ1-3 | TRBV30 | - | TGTGCCTGGACTTTCGCGGGCGGCAACTCTGGAAACACCATATATTTT | CAWTFAGGNSGNTIYF
TRBJ1-1 | TRBV29-1 | TRBD1 | TGCAGCGGGGGACAGGGGGCGAACACTGAAGCTTTCTTT | CSGGQGANTEAFF
TRBJ1-4 | TRBV18 | - | TGTGCCAGCTCACCACGGGAGCCGGGTAATGAAAAACTGTTTTTT | CASSPREPGNEKLFF
TRBJ1-4 | TRBV6-5 | TRBD1 | TGTGCCAGCAGTCTACAGGGGGCGGAACTGTTTTTT | CASSLQGAELFF
TRBJ2-1 | TRBV4-3 | TRBD2 | TGCGCCAGCAGCCAAGAGCTGCCGGGACTAGCGGGCCATGAGCAGTTCTTC | CASSQELPGLAGHEQFF
TRBJ2-1 | TRBV7-9 | TRBD1 | TGTGCCAGCAGCTTAGGGTCCGGGACAGGGGTCCATGAGCAGTTCTTC | CASSLGSGTGVHEQFF
TRBJ2-7 | TRBV2 | TRBD1 | TGTGCCAGCAGCCCATTTACAGGGGACTACGAGCAGTACTTC | CASSPFTGDYEQYF
TRBJ1-1 | TRBV10-2 | - | TGCGCCAGCCCGACAGGTTCCACTGAAGCTTTCTTT | CASPTGSTEAFF
TRBJ2-1 | TRBV27 | - | TGTGCCAGCGCCTTACGGAGCTCCTACAATGAGCAGTTCTTC | CASALRSSYNEQFF
TRBJ1-1 | TRBV9 | TRBD1 | TGTGCCAGCAGCGTAGGAGGACAGGGAAGAACTGAAGCTTTCTTT | CASSVGGQGRTEAFF
TRBJ2-3 | TRBV14 | - | TGTGCCAGCAGCCAAGATCAGACAGATACGCAGTATTTT | CASSQDQTDTQYF
TRBJ1-5 | TRBV25-1 | - | TGTGCCAGCAGTGAATTCGGGAACAATCAGCCCCAGCATTTT | CASSEFGNNQPQHF
TRBJ2-1 | TRBV2 | - | TGTGCCAGTCTACAGGGCTCCTACAATGAGCAGTTCTTC | CASLQGSYNEQFF
TRBJ1-4 | TRBV2 | TRBD1 | TGTGCCAGCAGCCGGGACAGCCATAATGAAAAACTGTTTTTT | CASSRDSHNEKLFF
TRBJ2-2 | TRBV5-1 | TRBD2 | TGCGCCAGCAGCCCGGGACTAGCGTCGAACACCGGGGAGCTGTTTTTT | CASSPGLASNTGELFF
TRBJ1-1 | TRBV18 | - | TGTGCCAGCTCACCAGGGCAGAACACTGAAGCTTTCTTT | CASSPGQNTEAFF
TRBJ1-4 | TRBV28 | - | TGTGTCAGCAGCAACTCACCGGCCTCAGGGGAAAAACTGTTTTTT | CVSSNSPASGEKLFF
TRBJ1-5 | TRBV9 | - | TGTGCCAGCAGCGTAGGGGGTGACAGCTATCAGCCCCAGCATTTT | CASSVGGDSYQPQHF
TRBJ2-2 | TRBV6-5 | TRBD2 | TGTGCCAGCAGTTATGGGGGGACTAGGGGGACCGGGGAGCTGTTTTTT | CASSYGGTRGTGELFF
TRBJ2-1 | TRBV5-1 | TRBD1 | TGCGCCAGCAGCACGGGACAGGGGACCTTCAATGAGCAGTTCTTC | CASSTGQGTFNEQFF
TRBJ1-1 | TRBV2 | - | TGTGCCAGCAGTGAGGGAGGGGGTTGGAACACTGAAGCTTTCTTT | CASSEGGGWNTEAFF
TRBJ2-7 | TRBV4-1 | - | TGCGCCAGCAGCCAAAAGCCGGGTCAAGCCCAATTC | CASSQKPGQAQF
TRBJ2-1 | TRBV18 | TRBD1 | TGTGCCAGCTCACCGGGACAGGGTTCAGGCTCCTACAATGAGCAGTTCTTC | CASSPGQGSGSYNEQFF
TRBJ1-3 | TRBV4-3 | - | TGCGCCAGCAGCCAAGTATCCGACAGAGGAAACACCATATATTTT | CASSQVSDRGNTIYF
TRBJ1-1 | TRBV27 | TRBD1 | TGTGCCAGCAGTCATAACAGGGGTGCTTTCTTT | CASSHNRGAFF
TRBJ2-7 | TRBV27 | - | TGTGCCAGCAGTTTTTTGAGCGAGCAGTACTTC | CASSFLSEQYF
TRBJ2-1 | TRBV18 | - | TGTGCCAGCTCACCATTCAATGGGGACAAGGGATACAATGAGCAGTTCTTC | CASSPFNGDKGYNEQFF
TRBJ2-1 | TRBV10-3 | TRBD1 | TGTGCCATCAGTGATAGGGGGCGAGGCTACAATGAGCAGTTCTTC | CAISDRGRGYNEQFF
TRBJ2-3 | TRBV4-1 | - | TGCGCCAGCAGCCATGTAGAAACAGATACGCAGTATTTT | CASSHVETDTQYF
TRBJ2-6 | TRBV5-5 | - | TGTGCCAGCAGCGGCGGTCGCCAGGGGGGCGGAAATGACCTGACTTTC | CASSGGRQGGGNDLTF
TRBJ2-5 | TRBV18 | TRBD1 | TGTGCCAGCTCCCCGACAGGGGGAGGGCAAGAGACCCAGTACTTC | CASSPTGGGQETQYF
TRBJ2-5 | TRBV7-9 | TRBD2 | TGTGCCAGCAGCTTCCCCTCGGGACTAGCGGGAGGGGACGGAGAGACCCAGTACTTC | CASSFPSGLAGGDGETQYF
TRBJ2-7 | TRBV2 | - | TGTGCCAGCAAAGGAGGTTCCTACGAGCAGTACTTC | CASKGGSYEQYF
TRBJ2-3 | TRBV9 | - | TGTGCCAGCAGCGTAGAACAGGGTAGGACAGATACGCAGTATTTT | CASSVEQGRTDTQYF